The clone carrying this T cell receptor beta chain was counted only a few times. The antigen is not known. This sample stems from a study of cytomegalovirus exposure and HLA in healthy donors. Study-level points and caveats: According to a later analysis, donors in an Asian-associated ancestry cluster reportedly had fewer N-insertions than the roughly 720-donor mean.

The PCR made use of 60 Vbeta and 13 Jbeta primers. Sequencing used immunoSEQ multiplex PCR; TCRdb keeps in-frame clones, though not all of them. The sample carries under 200,000 clones, 79% recorded once. Germline CDR1 is MNHEY and CDR2 is SMNVEV (reference sequence). CDR3 length equals 15 residues. Trimming left V 3 bases short and J 2 bases short, with 14 bases between. V usage is TRBV27 and J usage is TRBJ2-7; no definite D call. The sequencing sample was made of PBMCs. The sequence was collected from a middle-aged woman in good health and CMV-seronegative. CDR3 DNA: TGTGCCAGCAGTTTGGTCGCGGCCCAGCCCTACGAGCAGTACTTC. Translated, it gives CASSLVAAQPYEQYF.